This T cell receptor beta chain was recorded in a study of OX40 agonist ivuxolimab in advanced cancers. Notes on the study in general: More expanded clones were found, on average, in CD8+ than in CD4+ T cells.

Clones were sequenced by immunoSEQ multiplex PCR, and TCRdb holds only the in-frame ones, with some missing. The sample contains more than 40,000 clones, 82% of which appear only once. V dropped 3 bases and J dropped 4; count of bases not matched to a gene: 4. CDR3 length: 14 amino acids. CDR1 and CDR2 from the germline V gene are LNHDA and SQIVND (reference sequence). Concerning this clone itself: No antigen is known for it.

V usage is TRBV19 and J usage is TRBJ2-5; 8 bases fit TRBD1. This clonotype was sampled from an adult with an advanced solid tumor such as melanoma, head and neck, liver or kidney cancer. The specimen was CD4+ or CD8+ T cells sorted from blood, collected in a trial of the OX40 agonist ivuxolimab. This CDR3 is CASSIGQGAETQYF. The CDR3, as DNA: TGTGCCAGTAGTATCGGACAGGGAGCAGAGACCCAGTACTTC.